This is a list of T cell receptor beta chains from one sample in a study of cytomegalovirus exposure and HLA in healthy donors. Clones were read by immunoSEQ multiplex PCR, and TCRdb kept only the in-frame ones, dropping some. The sample contains about 150,000 clones, roughly 85% of which appear only once. Sample: PBMCs. The source of these receptors is a man in his forties in good health and CMV-seronegative. CDR3s include the opening cysteine and the closing phenylalanine or tryptophan. The D gene is left open where the match is weak. Size is omitted from some rows. Given values are once, few, many or a class for expanded clones.

d_gene	v_gene	abundance	j_gene	CDR3aa	CDR3nt
TRBD1	TRBV19	-	TRBJ1-5	CASSPGQGNQPQHF	TGTGCCAGTAGCCCGGGACAGGGGAATCAGCCCCAGCATTTT
TRBD2	TRBV11-3	-	TRBJ2-7	CASGLLAGVSWDVHEQYF	TGTGCCAGCGGATTACTAGCGGGAGTTTCATGGGATGTCCACGAGCAGTACTTC
-	TRBV10-2	few	TRBJ1-1	CATSTRGIGNTEAFF	TGCGCCACCTCCACTCGGGGAATTGGGAACACTGAAGCTTTCTTT
-	TRBV28	-	TRBJ1-2	CASGSGTYNYGYTF	TGTGCCAGCGGATCCGGGACATATAACTATGGCTACACCTTC
TRBD1	TRBV10-3	-	TRBJ2-4	CAISLTGPEKNIQYF	TGTGCCATCAGCCTGACAGGGCCCGAAAAAAACATTCAGTACTTC
-	TRBV9	few	TRBJ2-7	CASSVRPSSSEQYF	TGTGCCAGCAGCGTACGTCCCTCCTCGTCCGAGCAGTACTTC
TRBD2	TRBV7-2	-	TRBJ2-7	CASSLSAGGPYEQYF	TGTGCCAGCAGCCTTTCAGCGGGGGGGCCCTACGAGCAGTACTTC
-	TRBV13	-	TRBJ2-6	CASSLGDGYSGANVLTF	TGTGCCAGCAGCTTAGGAGACGGGTACTCTGGGGCCAACGTCCTGACTTTC
-	TRBV6-5	-	TRBJ2-5	CASSYLGEETQYF	TGTGCCAGCAGTTACCTCGGGGAAGAGACCCAGTACTTC
-	TRBV5-6	-	TRBJ1-1	CASSWANTEAFF	TGTGCCAGCAGCTGGGCGAACACTGAAGCTTTCTTT
TRBD2	TRBV7-6	few	TRBJ2-3	CASSPPDGRDTDTQYF	TGTGCCAGCAGTCCCCCTGACGGGAGGGACACAGATACGCAGTATTTT
TRBD2	TRBV19	-	TRBJ2-7	CASSIGLADTYEQYF	TGTGCCAGTAGTATTGGGCTAGCGGATACCTACGAGCAGTACTTC
TRBD2	TRBV5-5	-	TRBJ2-5	CASSARLAGVETQYF	TGTGCCAGCAGCGCTAGACTAGCGGGGGTAGAGACCCAGTACTTC
-	TRBV15	-	TRBJ1-5	CATSRDLGNQPQHF	TGTGCCACCAGCAGAGATTTAGGCAATCAGCCCCAGCATTTT
-	TRBV27	-	TRBJ2-7	CASKAGYEQYF	TGTGCCAGCAAAGCAGGCTACGAGCAGTACTTC
-	TRBV29-1	few	TRBJ2-7	CSVEPRDTESREQYF	TGCAGCGTCGAACCTCGGGACACCGAATCTCGGGAGCAGTACTTC
TRBD2	TRBV6-5	once	TRBJ2-7	CASSYKRESSYEQYF	TGTGCCAGCAGTTACAAGCGGGAGAGCTCCTACGAGCAGTACTTC
-	TRBV18	-	TRBJ1-1	CASSPGTNTEAFF	TGTGCCAGCTCACCAGGTACAAACACTGAAGCTTTCTTT
-	TRBV10-3	-	TRBJ1-2	CAISELVRNINYGYTF	TGTGCCATCAGTGAGCTAGTTCGAAACATTAACTATGGCTACACCTTC
TRBD2	TRBV27	-	TRBJ2-1	CASSLMGTSGYNEQFF	TGTGCCAGCAGCCTAATGGGGACTAGCGGGTACAATGAGCAGTTCTTC
-	TRBV7-8	-	TRBJ2-7	CASSLGTKPRDEQYF	TGTGCCAGCAGCTTAGGGACTAAGCCCAGGGACGAGCAGTACTTC
-	TRBV4-3	-	TRBJ1-6	CASSYDSYNSPLHF	TGCGCCAGCAGCTACGACAGTTATAATTCACCCCTCCACTTT
-	TRBV5-8	-	TRBJ1-6	CASSIRGMDSPLHF	TGTGCCAGCAGCATCCGGGGTATGGATTCACCCCTCCACTTT
-	TRBV2	-	TRBJ2-5	CASSPGRGTQYF	TGTGCCAGCTCCCCCGGCCGAGGGACCCAGTACTTC
TRBD1	TRBV27	-	TRBJ2-7	CASSLTGDEQYF	TGTGCCAGCAGTTTGACAGGGGACGAGCAGTACTTC
TRBD1	TRBV29-1	-	TRBJ1-1	CRGQQGSEAFF	TGCAGGGGGCAACAGGGGTCCGAAGCTTTCTTT
TRBD1	TRBV5-4	-	TRBJ2-2	CASSLTGGTGELFF	TGTGCCAGCAGCCTGACAGGGGGCACCGGGGAGCTGTTTTTT
TRBD2	TRBV9	once	TRBJ2-1	CASSLPGLAGGGNEQFF	TGTGCCAGCTCCCTCCCGGGACTAGCGGGAGGCGGTAATGAGCAGTTCTTC
-	TRBV2	once	TRBJ1-3	CASIRDSGNTIYF	TGTGCCAGCATTAGAGACAGCGGAAACACCATATATTTT
TRBD1	TRBV27	-	TRBJ2-3	CASSTIDRGDTQYF	TGTGCCAGCAGTACCATTGACAGGGGAGATACGCAGTATTTT
-	TRBV27	-	TRBJ2-6	CASRRASIDNSGANVLTF	TGTGCCAGCAGGAGGGCTTCGATTGATAACTCTGGGGCCAACGTCCTGACTTTC
TRBD2	TRBV5-4	-	TRBJ2-5	CASGLTSGPQETQYF	TGTGCCAGCGGATTGACTAGCGGGCCACAAGAGACCCAGTACTTC